This note documents a single T cell receptor beta chain sequence. Its cognate antigen is unknown. This entry comes from a study of T cell responses to AZD1222 COVID-19 vaccine. Overall study results and limits: In a largely white British group with more females than males, clonal diversity was possibly underestimated. CD4 TCRs associated with vaccination spanned spike, dominating at 160-218 and 743-854. Baseline serology detected seropositivity in only six AZD1222 recipients. Spike-specific TCR breadth and depth were elevated following two AZD1222 doses.

The table came from immunoSEQ multiplex PCR; TCRdb's copy has only in-frame clones and leaves some out. The profile covers 150,000 or so clones, with approximately 91% appearing a single time and 3.5% to 4% taken by the ten largest. The CDR3 runs to 14 residues. Germline V lookup: CDR1 SGHVS, CDR2 FNYEAQ. V was pared by 4 bases and J by 4 bases, with 6 bases of the junction left unmatched. The sample in question was peripheral blood, obtained 28 days after the second AZD1222 dose. The chain combines TRBV7-6 with TRBJ2-5; 7 positions match TRBD1. The sequence came from an adult who received the AZD1222 COVID-19 vaccine. The CDR3 loop is CASSSRTGSETQYF. CDR3 DNA: TGTGCCAGCAGCTCCCGGACAGGCTCAGAGACCCAGTACTTC.